The present T cell receptor beta chain was sequenced within a study of T cells in Graves' hyperthyroidism and ophthalmopathy. Broader study findings: Blood also carried most thyroid clonotypes expanded above 0.001.

This clonotype has a single count. The antigen is not known. RNA transcripts served as the template for amplifying TCR beta CDR3 regions. The HTBI primer set served for first-round RT-PCR of the TCR CDR3. In TCRdb, the multiplex PCR reads were re-called with MiXCR into one record per CDR3 protein. The table has about 360,000 distinct CDR3 sequences, around 25% seen once. Lactation, pregnancy, other autoimmune disease or uncontrolled infection excluded patients. Clinical symptoms, serum thyroxine, TRAb, thyroid ultrasound and orbital computed tomography established diagnosis. The length of the CDR3 is 15 residues. V gave up 1 base and J gave up 7 bases, with 14 bases separating them. CDR1 and CDR2 (germline): SGHTA, FQGNSA.

This TCR came from a man between 45 and 60 years old with Graves' hyperthyroidism. Source material: blood. The V call is TRBV7-2, the J call TRBJ1-5, with D perhaps TRBD1 (5 bases). Written as DNA, the CDR3 is TGTGCCAGCAGCTTAGGGGGGGGGAAGTGGCAGCCCCAGCATTTT. The encoded protein is CASSLGGGKWQPQHF.